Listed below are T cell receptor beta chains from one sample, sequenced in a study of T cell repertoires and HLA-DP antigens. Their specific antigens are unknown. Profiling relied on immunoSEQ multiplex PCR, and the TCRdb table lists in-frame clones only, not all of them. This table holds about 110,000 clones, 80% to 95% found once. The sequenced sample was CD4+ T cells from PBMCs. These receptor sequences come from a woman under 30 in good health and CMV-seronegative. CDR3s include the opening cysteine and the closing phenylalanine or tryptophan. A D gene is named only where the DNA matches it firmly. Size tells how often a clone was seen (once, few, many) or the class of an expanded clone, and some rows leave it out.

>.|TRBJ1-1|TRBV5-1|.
CASSLFSGKRRNTEAFF
TGCGCCAGCAGCTTGTTCTCAGGGAAGAGGAGGAACACTGAAGCTTTCTTT
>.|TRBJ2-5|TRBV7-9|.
CASSPDRIQETQYF
TGTGCCAGCAGCCCTGACAGAATCCAAGAGACCCAGTACTTC
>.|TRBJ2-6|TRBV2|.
CASIRTPMFGANVLTF
TGTGCCAGCATCCGGACGCCCATGTTTGGGGCCAACGTCCTGACTTTC
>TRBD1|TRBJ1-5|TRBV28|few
CASSPGTGGNQPQHF
TGTGCCAGCAGTCCTGGGACAGGGGGCAATCAGCCCCAGCATTTT
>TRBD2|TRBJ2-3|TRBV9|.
CASSELAGGPADTQYF
TGTGCCAGCAGCGAACTAGCGGGAGGGCCAGCAGATACGCAGTATTTT
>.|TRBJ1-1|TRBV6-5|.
CASRNPGGHRAFF
TGTGCCAGCAGGAACCCGGGGGGCCATAGGGCTTTCTTT
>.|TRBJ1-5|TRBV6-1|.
CASSGAQRYSNQPQHF
TGTGCCAGCAGTGGAGCCCAGAGATATAGCAATCAGCCCCAGCATTTT
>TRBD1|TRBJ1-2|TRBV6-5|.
CASSYWSGGHYGYTF
TGTGCCAGCAGTTACTGGTCAGGGGGACACTATGGCTACACCTTC
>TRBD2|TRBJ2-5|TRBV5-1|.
CASSLLAGVETQYF
TGCGCCAGCAGCTTGCTAGCGGGAGTAGAGACCCAGTACTTC
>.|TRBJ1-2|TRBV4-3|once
CASSQDVGEGNYGYTF
TGCGCCAGCAGCCAAGATGTGGGGGAGGGTAACTATGGCTACACCTTC
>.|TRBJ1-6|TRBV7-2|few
CASSLDAGPNSPLHF
TGTGCCAGCAGCTTAGATGCAGGTCCGAATTCACCCCTCCACTTT
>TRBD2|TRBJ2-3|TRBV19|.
CASSIHLAGIADTQYF
TGTGCCAGTAGTATTCACTTAGCGGGAATTGCAGATACGCAGTATTTT
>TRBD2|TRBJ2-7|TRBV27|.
CASSPVGLAGVISYEQYF
TGTGCCAGCAGCCCGGTAGGGCTAGCGGGAGTGATCTCCTACGAGCAGTACTTC
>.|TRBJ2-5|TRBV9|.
CASSVATRQVQETQYF
TGTGCCAGCAGCGTAGCTACGAGACAGGTACAAGAGACCCAGTACTTC
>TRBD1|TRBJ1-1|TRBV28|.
CASRPGQGGAFF
TGTGCCAGCAGACCGGGACAGGGAGGAGCTTTCTTT
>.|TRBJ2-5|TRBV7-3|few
CASSLGWEETQYF
TGTGCCAGCAGCTTAGGCTGGGAGGAGACCCAGTACTTC
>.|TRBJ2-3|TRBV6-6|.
CASTSITDTQYF
TGTGCCAGCACCAGTATCACAGATACGCAGTATTTT
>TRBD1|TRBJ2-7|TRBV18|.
CASSPLGQGVEQYF
TGTGCCAGCTCACCCCTGGGACAGGGGGTCGAGCAGTACTTC
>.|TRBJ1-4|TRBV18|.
CASSPGAHEKLFF
TGTGCCAGCTCACCAGGGGCGCATGAAAAACTGTTTTTT
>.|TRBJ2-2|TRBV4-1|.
CASSQRGELFF
TGCGCCAGCAGCCAGAGAGGGGAGCTGTTTTTT
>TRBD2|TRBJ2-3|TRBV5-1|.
CASSLAGVPDTQYF
TGCGCCAGCAGCTTAGCGGGGGTCCCAGATACGCAGTATTTT
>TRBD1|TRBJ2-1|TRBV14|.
CASSPFGTGTVWNEQFF
TGTGCCAGCAGCCCGTTTGGGACAGGGACGGTGTGGAATGAGCAGTTCTTC
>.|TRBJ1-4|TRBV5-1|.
CASSFAGPEKLFF
TGCGCCAGCAGCTTCGCGGGACCTGAAAAACTGTTTTTT
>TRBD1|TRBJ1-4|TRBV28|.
CASNKMGQGGEKLFF
TGTGCCAGCAACAAGATGGGACAGGGAGGTGAAAAACTGTTTTTT
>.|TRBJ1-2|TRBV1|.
CTSIQNGHPIRTF
TGCACCAGCATCCAAAACGGACACCCTATAAGGACCTTC
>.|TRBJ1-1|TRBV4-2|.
CASSQLLGSAEAFF
TGTGCCAGCAGCCAACTACTGGGGAGCGCTGAAGCTTTCTTT
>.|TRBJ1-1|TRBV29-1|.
CSGVPGPPNTEAFF
TGCAGCGGTGTCCCGGGACCCCCGAACACTGAAGCTTTCTTT
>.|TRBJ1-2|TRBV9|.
CASSVYPGSSGGYTF
TGTGCCAGCAGCGTTTACCCCGGGTCCTCTGGAGGCTACACCTTC
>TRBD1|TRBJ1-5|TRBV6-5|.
CASSYKGAGNQPQHF
TGTGCCAGCAGTTACAAGGGGGCGGGCAATCAGCCCCAGCATTTT
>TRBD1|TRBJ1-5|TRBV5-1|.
CASSLGGTGDQPQHF
TGCGCCAGCAGCTTGGGCGGGACAGGGGATCAGCCCCAGCATTTT
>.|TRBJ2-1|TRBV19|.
CASSEYNEQFF
TGTGCCAGTAGTGAGTATAATGAGCAGTTCTTC
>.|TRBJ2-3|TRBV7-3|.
CASSLGLAADTQYF
TGTGCCAGCAGCTTGGGCCTGGCGGCTGATACGCAGTATTTT
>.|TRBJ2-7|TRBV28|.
CASRVQDEQYF
TGTGCCAGCAGGGTTCAAGACGAGCAGTACTTC
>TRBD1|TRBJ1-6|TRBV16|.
CASSQSGGTGYNSPLHF
TGTGCCAGCAGCCAATCGGGAGGGACAGGATATAATTCACCCCTCCACTTT
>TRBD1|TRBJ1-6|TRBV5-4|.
CASSSQGAKYNSPLHF
TGTGCCAGCAGCTCACAGGGGGCAAAGTATAATTCACCCCTCCACTTT
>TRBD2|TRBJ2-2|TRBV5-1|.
CASSDQRGNTGELFF
TGCGCCAGCAGCGACCAGCGGGGAAACACCGGGGAGCTGTTTTTT
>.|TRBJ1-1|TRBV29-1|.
CSVETGAGTEAFF
TGCAGCGTTGAAACGGGGGCTGGGACTGAAGCTTTCTTT
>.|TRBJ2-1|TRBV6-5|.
CASSLRLSGTTEQFF
TGTGCCAGCAGTTTACGTCTGTCCGGGACCACTGAGCAGTTCTTC
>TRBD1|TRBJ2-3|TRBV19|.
CASSIPRGRGTDTQYF
TGTGCCAGTAGTATCCCCAGGGGGCGCGGGACAGATACGCAGTATTTT
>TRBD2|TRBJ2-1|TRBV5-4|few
CASSVPGAGGYNEQFF
TGTGCCAGCAGCGTCCCAGGGGCGGGAGGCTACAATGAGCAGTTCTTC
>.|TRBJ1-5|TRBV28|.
CASSNDQGTNQPQHF
TGTGCCAGCAGTAACGACCAGGGTACTAATCAGCCCCAGCATTTT
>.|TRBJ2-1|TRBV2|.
CASSEGASVEQFF
TGTGCCAGCAGTGAAGGGGCTAGCGTCGAGCAGTTCTTC